Listed below are T cell receptor beta chains from one sample, sequenced in a study of blood T cells in healthy people across ages. TCRdb itself ran the 5' RACE reads through MiXCR, one entry per CDR3 protein. This table has hundreds of thousands of distinct CDR3 sequences, about 52% appearing once. The sequenced sample was blood. These receptors were collected from a woman aged 60 to 75 in good health. Both conserved end residues are part of each CDR3. D genes are given only for firm matches. Clone size appears in some rows only: once, few, many, or a class for an expanded clone.

cdr3_aa cdr3_nt v_call clone_size d_call j_call
CASGPGADTQYF TGTGCCAGCGGACCAGGGGCAGATACGCAGTATTTT TRBV7-9 - - TRBJ2-3
CASSPTLAGVTEQYF TGTGCCAGCAGCCCAACCCTTGCGGGAGTAACCGAGCAGTACTTC TRBV7-9 many TRBD2 TRBJ2-7
CASSLAGAGQYF TGTGCCAGCAGCTTAGCAGGCGCCGGGCAGTACTTC TRBV7-9 - - TRBJ2-5
CSAKNSAGATQYF TGCAGTGCAAAAAACTCAGCGGGAGCGACCCAGTACTTC TRBV20-1 - TRBD2 TRBJ2-5
CSAWDYSYNEQYF TGCAGCGCCTGGGACTACTCCTACAATGAGCAGTACTTC TRBV29-1 once TRBD2 TRBJ2-7
CASTQGGVPPYNEQFF TGTGCCAGCACCCAGGGGGGGGTGCCCCCCTACAATGAGCAGTTCTTC TRBV27 - - TRBJ2-1
CASSPRDERYGYTF TGTGCCAGCAGTCCCCGGGACGAGCGCTATGGCTACACCTTC TRBV27 - - TRBJ1-2
CASRFCKDTQYF TGTGCCAGCAGATTTTGCAAAGATACGCAGTATTTT TRBV12-3/TRBV12-4 - - TRBJ2-3
CSLASGGISYEQYF TGCAGTCTGGCAAGTGGGGGGATTTCCTACGAGCAGTACTTC TRBV20-1 - - TRBJ2-7
CASSEAGDKYTDTQYF TGTGCCAGCAGTGAAGCTGGGGACAAATACACAGATACGCAGTATTTT TRBV2 - - TRBJ2-3
CASSSGLALYQETQYF TGCGCCAGCAGTTCCGGACTTGCCCTGTACCAAGAGACCCAGTACTTC TRBV5-1 few - TRBJ2-5
CSGKAERGQYF TGCAGCGGAAAGGCGGAGAGGGGGCAGTACTTC TRBV29-1 - - TRBJ2-5
CASSAYTTSEETQYF TGTGCCAGCAGTGCTTATACGACTAGCGAGGAGACCCAGTACTTC TRBV6-2/TRBV6-3 - TRBD2 TRBJ2-5
CASSRQEETQYF TGTGCCAGCAGCCGACAGGAAGAGACCCAGTACTTC TRBV7-9 few - TRBJ2-5
CSAGGAGTKNIQYF TGCAGTGCTGGGGGGGCCGGGACCAAAAACATTCAGTACTTC TRBV20-1 few - TRBJ2-4
CAISERGTSGRYDTQYF TGTGCCATCAGTGAAAGGGGAACTAGCGGGAGGTACGATACGCAGTATTTT TRBV10-3 few TRBD2 TRBJ2-3
CATSKRLAGGTWGDEQFF TGTGCCACCAGCAAACGGCTAGCGGGAGGGACGTGGGGGGATGAGCAGTTCTTC TRBV21-1 - - TRBJ2-1
CASSPGRAVNNEQFF TGTGCCAGCTCACCGGGCCGAGCGGTAAACAATGAGCAGTTCTTC TRBV18 few - TRBJ2-1
CSARDPSGRSSEQYF TGCAGTGCTAGAGACCCTAGCGGGAGAAGTAGCGAGCAGTACTTC TRBV20-1 - TRBD2 TRBJ2-7
CSAKGQGTQNIQYF TGCAGTGCTAAGGGACAGGGGACACAAAACATTCAGTACTTC TRBV20-1 - TRBD1 TRBJ2-4
CASRGGTSEFEQYF TGCGCCAGCAGAGGCGGGACTAGCGAGTTCGAGCAGTACTTC TRBV5-1 few TRBD2 TRBJ2-7
CASSPIPLSGIDATYEQYF TGTGCCAGCTCACCAATTCCTCTTAGCGGGATAGATGCTACCTACGAGCAGTACTTC TRBV18 few TRBD2 TRBJ2-7
CASSQDRTGRYSPLHF TGCGCCAGCAGCCAAGATCGTACGGGACGATATTCACCCCTCCACTTT TRBV4-3 - - TRBJ1-6
CASSPGGGRYERYF TGTGCCAGCAGCCCCGGGGGTGGGAGATACGAGCGGTACTTC TRBV4-2 - - TRBJ2-7
CASSAGTEGSSYNEQFF TGCGCCAGCAGCGCCGGGACAGAGGGGAGCTCCTACAATGAGCAGTTCTTC TRBV5-1 few TRBD1 TRBJ2-1
CASSQVRRLQSYNEQFF TGTGCCAGCAGCCAAGTTCGGCGTCTTCAGTCTTACAATGAGCAGTTCTTC TRBV3-1 - - TRBJ2-1
CASSVTASYNEQFF TGTGCCAGCAGCGTAACCGCCTCCTACAATGAGCAGTTCTTC TRBV9 - - TRBJ2-1
CATSDSRGGSKEETQYF TGTGCCACCAGTGATTCCCGAGGGGGCTCGAAGGAAGAGACCCAGTACTTC TRBV24-1 - TRBD1 TRBJ2-5
CASGGGPLEYNEQFF TGTGCCAGCGGAGGAGGGCCCCTTGAGTACAATGAGCAGTTCTTC TRBV27 - - TRBJ2-1
CSVVFGRQGVGTQYF TGCAGCGTAGTTTTTGGTCGGCAGGGGGTAGGAACCCAGTACTTC TRBV29-1 once TRBD1 TRBJ2-5
CASSLSGTEIYGYTF TGTGCCAGCAGTCTATCCGGGACAGAGATCTATGGCTACACCTTC TRBV6-1 - TRBD1 TRBJ1-2
CATKPGQGILGLNTEAFF TGTGCCACCAAACCGGGACAGGGTATCTTAGGGCTGAACACTGAAGCTTTCTTT TRBV10-3 - TRBD1 TRBJ1-1
CATSGQSTDTQYF TGTGCCACCAGCGGCCAGAGCACAGATACGCAGTATTTT TRBV15 - - TRBJ2-3
CSASDRDRDTDTQYF TGCAGTGCTAGCGACCGGGACAGGGACACAGATACGCAGTATTTT TRBV20-1 - TRBD1 TRBJ2-3
CASSRGTSLNVLTF TGTGCCAGCAGTCGTGGGACTTCCCTCAACGTCCTGACTTTC TRBV3-1 - - TRBJ2-6
CANSQETPFEAFF TGTGCCAACAGCCAAGAAACCCCTTTTGAAGCTTTCTTT TRBV3-1 - - TRBJ1-1
CASSLGTAEAFF TGTGCCAGCAGCTTAGGTACAGCGGAAGCTTTCTTT TRBV7-9 - - TRBJ1-1
CASSERGTGAHEQYF TGTGCCAGCAGTGAACGGGGGACAGGGGCACACGAGCAGTACTTC TRBV6-1 few TRBD1 TRBJ2-7
CSGGNRGGYEQYF TGCAGCGGTGGAAACAGGGGGGGATACGAGCAGTACTTC TRBV29-1 - - TRBJ2-7
CASSRTSGYTDEQFF TGTGCCAGCAGCAGGACTAGCGGCTATACAGATGAGCAGTTCTTC TRBV7-9 few TRBD2 TRBJ2-1